This section outlines one TCR beta chain sequence together with its context. Its antigen remains unidentified. No per-base quality is available; no much larger clone lies one base away. The CDR3 numbers 17 residues from cysteine through phenylalanine. Of all the DNA, just the CDR3 is kept, 51 bases in frame from base 1. Cut back by 11 bases and 2 bases, the V and J ends lie 28 bases apart. The collaborating institutions used their own protocols to collect whole blood in K2EDTA tubes. For TCRbeta analysis, collaborators shipped samples in one of three forms: frozen whole blood, isolated PBMCs, or DNA extracted from either of those sample types. The entry originates in a study of blood T cell repertoires in COVID-19 (dated by TCRdb to the early 2020s). Some background on the complete study: Samples from collaborators originated in the United States, Italy and Spain and spanned both the acute and convalescent phases of COVID-19. The samples were drawn from two sources: the first 160 participants of the ongoing ImmuneRACE study, and over 1,000 subjects contributed by 6 global collaborators. The repertoires were made available in a free public database intended to serve as a resource for research on the immune response to SARS-CoV-2. Nearly every sample came with metadata listing a de-identified subject ID, COVID-19 status, age in years and sex. Where available, HLA class I and class II types were obtained from metadata supplied by the sample provider rather than from assay-based typing. Subjects who had been exposed to COVID-19, were actively infected with it, or had recovered from it provided the deeply sampled blood TCRbeta repertoires that made up the dataset. The material from the prospective study consisted of cDNA or gDNA derived from T cells, B-cell-depleted T cells, or PBMCs. Results and caveats for the whole study, not just this receptor: How much clinical and demographic metadata was included differed by source and by participant, and the metadata was provided uncurated.

The immunoSEQ Assay, a bias-controlled multiplex PCR, was used to amplify TCRbeta CDR3 regions from genomic DNA. Regarding the original processing steps: Within the assay, amplification of reference gene primers was used to estimate how many nucleated cells each sample contained. To quantify the absolute abundance of each unique TCRbeta CDR3 rearrangement, sequence reads were collapsed and filtered. For each sample, productive Simpson clonality was calculated as the square root of Simpson's diversity index across productive rearrangements. Imported from immuneACCESS, the table was reduced by TCRdb to in-frame sequences with V and J called. These copies leave out some clones; in studies compared against another copy, an unresolved V gene accounts for under half, and the cause of the remainder is not known. V, J and clone size are those of that table, while D and trimming were read from the DNA. This sample gives about 67,000 clones in total; 87% of them show up just once. More than 15% of the sample lies in the top ten.

Sample: peripheral blood. This sequence originates from a woman aged 80 or older with acute or convalescent COVID-19. The rearrangement joined TRBV23-1 to TRBJ2-7; TRBD1 is perhaps the D gene, given 6 matching bases. TRBV23-1 is known as an ORF, though its function is uncertain. The bases are TGCGCCCCAACTCGTCCCCAGGGGCTGACTTGTACCTACGAGCAGTACTTC. This gives the protein CAPTRPQGLTCTYEQYF.